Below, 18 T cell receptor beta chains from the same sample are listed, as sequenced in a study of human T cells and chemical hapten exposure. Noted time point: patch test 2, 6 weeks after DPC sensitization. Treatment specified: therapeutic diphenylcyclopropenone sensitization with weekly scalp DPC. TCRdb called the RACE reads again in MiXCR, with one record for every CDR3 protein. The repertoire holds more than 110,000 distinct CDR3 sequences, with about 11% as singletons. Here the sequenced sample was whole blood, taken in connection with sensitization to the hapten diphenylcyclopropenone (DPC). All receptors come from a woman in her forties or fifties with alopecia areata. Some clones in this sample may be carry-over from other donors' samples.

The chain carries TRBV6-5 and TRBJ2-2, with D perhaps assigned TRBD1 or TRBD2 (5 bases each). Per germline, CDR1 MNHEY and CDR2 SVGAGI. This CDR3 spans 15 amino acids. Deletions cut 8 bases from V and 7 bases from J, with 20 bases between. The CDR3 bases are TGTGCCAGCGGTACTTGGGGGAGTCGCGTCGGGGAGCTGTTTTTT. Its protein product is CASGTWGSRVGELFF.

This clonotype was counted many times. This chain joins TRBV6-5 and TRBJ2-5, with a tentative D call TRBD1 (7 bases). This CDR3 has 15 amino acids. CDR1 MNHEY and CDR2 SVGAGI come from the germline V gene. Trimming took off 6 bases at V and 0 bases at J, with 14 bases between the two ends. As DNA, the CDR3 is TGTGCCAGCAGGGCGGGACAGACGTACCAAGAGACCCAGTACTTC. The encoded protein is CASRAGQTYQETQYF.

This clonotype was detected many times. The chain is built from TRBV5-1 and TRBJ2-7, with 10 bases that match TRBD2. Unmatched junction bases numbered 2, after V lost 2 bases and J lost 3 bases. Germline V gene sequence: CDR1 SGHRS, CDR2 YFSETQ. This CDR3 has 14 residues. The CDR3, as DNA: TGCGCCAGCAGCTTAGCTAGCGGGAGCTACGAGCAGTACTTC. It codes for CASSLASGSYEQYF.

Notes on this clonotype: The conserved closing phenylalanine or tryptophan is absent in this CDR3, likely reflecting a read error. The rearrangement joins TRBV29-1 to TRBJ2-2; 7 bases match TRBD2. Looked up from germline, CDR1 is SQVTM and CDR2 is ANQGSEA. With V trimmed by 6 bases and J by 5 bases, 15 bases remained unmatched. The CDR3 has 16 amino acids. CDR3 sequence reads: CSVALRGDYVTGELFI. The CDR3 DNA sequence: TGCAGCGTCGCCCTCCGAGGGGACTACGTAACCGGGGAGCTGTTTATT.

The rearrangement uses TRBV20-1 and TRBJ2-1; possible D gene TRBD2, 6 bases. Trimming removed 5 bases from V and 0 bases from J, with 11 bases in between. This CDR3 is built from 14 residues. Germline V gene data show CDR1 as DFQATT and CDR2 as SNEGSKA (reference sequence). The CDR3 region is CSARTTSSYNEQFF. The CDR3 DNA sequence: TGCAGTGCTCGGACTACCAGCTCCTACAATGAGCAGTTCTTC.

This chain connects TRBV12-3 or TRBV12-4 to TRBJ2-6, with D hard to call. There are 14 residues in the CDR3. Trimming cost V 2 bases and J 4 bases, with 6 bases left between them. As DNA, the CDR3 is TGTGCCAGCAGTTTATTAGGCGGGGCCAACGTCCTGACTTTC. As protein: CASSLLGGANVLTF.

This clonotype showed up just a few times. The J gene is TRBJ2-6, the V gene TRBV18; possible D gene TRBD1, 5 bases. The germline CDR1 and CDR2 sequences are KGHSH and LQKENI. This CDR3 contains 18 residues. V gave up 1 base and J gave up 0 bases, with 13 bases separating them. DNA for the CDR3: TGTGCCAGCTCACCACTTGCAGGGTCCTCCTCTGGGGCCAACGTCCTGACTTTC. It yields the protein CASSPLAGSSSGANVLTF.

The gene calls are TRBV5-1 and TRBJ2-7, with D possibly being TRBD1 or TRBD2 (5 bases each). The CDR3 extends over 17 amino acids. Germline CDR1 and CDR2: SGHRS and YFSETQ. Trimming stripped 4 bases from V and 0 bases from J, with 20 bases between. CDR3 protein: CASSPHSWDQVSYEQYF. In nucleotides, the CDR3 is TGCGCCAGCAGCCCCCATTCGTGGGACCAGGTCTCCTACGAGCAGTACTTC.

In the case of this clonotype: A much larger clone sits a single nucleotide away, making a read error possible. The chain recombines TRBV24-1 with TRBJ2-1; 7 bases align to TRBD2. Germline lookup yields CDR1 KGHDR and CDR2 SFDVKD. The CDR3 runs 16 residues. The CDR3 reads CATSVLGPGGNNEQFF. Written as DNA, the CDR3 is TGTGCCACCAGTGTTTTGGGACCGGGGGGTAACAATGAGCAGTTCTTC.

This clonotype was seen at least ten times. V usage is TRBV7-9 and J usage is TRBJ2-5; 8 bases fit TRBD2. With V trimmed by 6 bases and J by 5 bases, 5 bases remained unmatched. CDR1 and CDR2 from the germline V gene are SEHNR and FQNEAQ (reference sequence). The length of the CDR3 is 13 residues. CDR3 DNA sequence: TGTGCCAGCAGGACTCCGGGGGGGGAGACCCAGTACTTC. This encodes CASRTPGGETQYF. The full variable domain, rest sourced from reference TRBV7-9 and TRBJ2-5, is DTGVSQNPRHKITKRGQNVTFRCDPISEHNRLYWYRQTLGQGPEFLTYFQNEAQLEKSRLLSDRFSAERPKGSFSTLEIQRTEQGDSAMYLCASRTPGGETQYFGPGTRLLVL.

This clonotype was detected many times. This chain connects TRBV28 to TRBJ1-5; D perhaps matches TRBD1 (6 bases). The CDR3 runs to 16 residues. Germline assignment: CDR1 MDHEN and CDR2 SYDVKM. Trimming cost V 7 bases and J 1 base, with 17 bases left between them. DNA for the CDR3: TGTGCCAGCAAGCGGGACACCCGGGGGAGCAATCAGCCCCAGCATTTT. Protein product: CASKRDTRGSNQPQHF.

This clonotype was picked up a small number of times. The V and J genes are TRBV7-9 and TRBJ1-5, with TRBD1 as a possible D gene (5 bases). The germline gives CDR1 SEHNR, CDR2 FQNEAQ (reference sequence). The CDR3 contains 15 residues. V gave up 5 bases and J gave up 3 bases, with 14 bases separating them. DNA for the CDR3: TGTGCCAGCAGCGGTGCCGGGGCCTTCAATCAGCCCCAGCATTTT. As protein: CASSGAGAFNQPQHF.

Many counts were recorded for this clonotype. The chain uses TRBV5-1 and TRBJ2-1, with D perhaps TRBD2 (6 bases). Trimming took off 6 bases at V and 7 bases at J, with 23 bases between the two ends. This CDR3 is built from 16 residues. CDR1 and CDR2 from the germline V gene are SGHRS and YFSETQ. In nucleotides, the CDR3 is TGCGCCAGCAACCTGGGATTTAGCGGAGTTCGGAATGAGCAGTTCTTC. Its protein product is CASNLGFSGVRNEQFF. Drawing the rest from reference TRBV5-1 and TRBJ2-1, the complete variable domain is KAGVTQTPRYLIKTRGQQVTLSCSPISGHRSVSWYQQTPGQGLQFLFEYFSETQRNKGNFPGRFSGRQFSNSRSEMNVSTLELGDSALYLCASNLGFSGVRNEQFFGPGTRLTVL.

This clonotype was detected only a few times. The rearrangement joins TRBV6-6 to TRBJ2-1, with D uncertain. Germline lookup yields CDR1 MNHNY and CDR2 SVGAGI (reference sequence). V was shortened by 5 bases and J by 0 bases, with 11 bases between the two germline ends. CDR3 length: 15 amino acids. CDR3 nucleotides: TGTGCCAGCAGTCGCGAGTGGTCCTCCTACAATGAGCAGTTCTTC. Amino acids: CASSREWSSYNEQFF.

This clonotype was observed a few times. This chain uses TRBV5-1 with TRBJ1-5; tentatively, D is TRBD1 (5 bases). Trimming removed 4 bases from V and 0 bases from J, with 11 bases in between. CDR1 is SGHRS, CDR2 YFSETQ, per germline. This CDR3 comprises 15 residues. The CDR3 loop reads CASSEGIYSNQPQHF. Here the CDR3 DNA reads TGCGCCAGCAGCGAGGGGATTTATAGCAATCAGCCCCAGCATTTT. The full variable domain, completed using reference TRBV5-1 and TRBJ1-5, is KAGVTQTPRYLIKTRGQQVTLSCSPISGHRSVSWYQQTPGQGLQFLFEYFSETQRNKGNFPGRFSGRQFSNSRSEMNVSTLELGDSALYLCASSEGIYSNQPQHFGDGTRLSIL.

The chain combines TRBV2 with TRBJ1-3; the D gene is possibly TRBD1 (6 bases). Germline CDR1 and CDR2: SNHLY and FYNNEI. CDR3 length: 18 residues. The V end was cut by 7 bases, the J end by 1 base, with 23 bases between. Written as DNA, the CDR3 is TGTGCCAGCACCAAAATAAGACAGGCAGCGAGATCTGGAAACACCATATATTTT. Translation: CASTKIRQAARSGNTIYF.

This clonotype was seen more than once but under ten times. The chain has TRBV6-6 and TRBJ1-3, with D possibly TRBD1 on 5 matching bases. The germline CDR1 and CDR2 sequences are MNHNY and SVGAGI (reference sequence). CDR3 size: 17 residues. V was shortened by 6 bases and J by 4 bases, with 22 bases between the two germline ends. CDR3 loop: CASSPQGVSLSGNTIYF. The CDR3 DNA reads TGTGCCAGCAGCCCGCAGGGAGTCAGCCTCTCCGGAAACACCATATATTTT.

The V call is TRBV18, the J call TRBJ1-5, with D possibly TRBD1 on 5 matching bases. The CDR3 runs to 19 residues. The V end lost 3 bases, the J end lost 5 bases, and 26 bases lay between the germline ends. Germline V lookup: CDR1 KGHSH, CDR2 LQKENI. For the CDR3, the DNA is TGTGCCAGCTCACCCCCGCCCACAGGTCCTAGCACTCATCATCAGCCCCAGCATTTT. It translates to CASSPPPTGPSTHHQPQHF.